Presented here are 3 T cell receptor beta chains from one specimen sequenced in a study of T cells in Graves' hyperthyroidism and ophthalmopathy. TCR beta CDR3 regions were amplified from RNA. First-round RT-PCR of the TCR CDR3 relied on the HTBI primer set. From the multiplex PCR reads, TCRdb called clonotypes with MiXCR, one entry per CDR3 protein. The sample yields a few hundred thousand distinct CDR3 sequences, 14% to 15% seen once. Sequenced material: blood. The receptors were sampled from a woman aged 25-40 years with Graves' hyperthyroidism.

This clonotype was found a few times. CDR3 residues: CASSYSVSAGELFF. CDR3 nucleotide sequence: TGTGCCAGCAGTTACTCGGTGTCGGCCGGGGAGCTGTTTTTT. V usage is TRBV6-6 and J usage is TRBJ2-2; D unresolved. Trimming pared 0 bases from V and 6 bases from J, leaving 8 bases between. Germline lookup yields CDR1 MNHNY and CDR2 SVGAGI (reference sequence). The CDR3 length is 14 residues.

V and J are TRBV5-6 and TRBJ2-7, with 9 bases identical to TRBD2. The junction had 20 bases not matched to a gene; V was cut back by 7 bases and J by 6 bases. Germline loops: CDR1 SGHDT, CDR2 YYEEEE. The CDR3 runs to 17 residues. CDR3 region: CASLPGGGGTSSREQYF. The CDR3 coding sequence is TGTGCCAGCCTACCCGGAGGGGGTGGGACTAGCTCTCGCGAGCAGTACTTC.

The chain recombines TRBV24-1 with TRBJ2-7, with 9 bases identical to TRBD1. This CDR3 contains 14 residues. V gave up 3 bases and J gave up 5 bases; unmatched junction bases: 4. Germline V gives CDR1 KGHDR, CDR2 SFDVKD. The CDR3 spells CATSDRGQGNEQYF. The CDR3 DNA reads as TGTGCCACCAGTGATAGAGGACAGGGGAACGAGCAGTACTTC.